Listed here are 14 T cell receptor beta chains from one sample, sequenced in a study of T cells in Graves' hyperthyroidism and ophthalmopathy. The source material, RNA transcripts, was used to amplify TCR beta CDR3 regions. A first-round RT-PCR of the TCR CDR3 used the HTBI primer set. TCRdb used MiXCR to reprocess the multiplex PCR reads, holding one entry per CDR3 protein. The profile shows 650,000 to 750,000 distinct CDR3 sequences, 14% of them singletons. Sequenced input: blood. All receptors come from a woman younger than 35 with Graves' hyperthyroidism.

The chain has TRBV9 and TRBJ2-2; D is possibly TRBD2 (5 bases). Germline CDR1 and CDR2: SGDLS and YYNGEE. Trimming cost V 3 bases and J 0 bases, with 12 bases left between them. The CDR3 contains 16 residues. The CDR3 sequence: CASSAPGRSNTGELFF. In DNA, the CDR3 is TGTGCCAGCAGCGCCCCGGGAAGGTCGAACACCGGGGAGCTGTTTTTT.

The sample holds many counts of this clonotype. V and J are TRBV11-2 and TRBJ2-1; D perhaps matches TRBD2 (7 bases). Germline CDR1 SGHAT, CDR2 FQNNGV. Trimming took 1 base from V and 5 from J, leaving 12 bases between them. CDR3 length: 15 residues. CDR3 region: CASSLVRGRDNEQFF. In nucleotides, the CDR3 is TGTGCCAGCAGCTTAGTTAGGGGGAGGGACAATGAGCAGTTCTTC.

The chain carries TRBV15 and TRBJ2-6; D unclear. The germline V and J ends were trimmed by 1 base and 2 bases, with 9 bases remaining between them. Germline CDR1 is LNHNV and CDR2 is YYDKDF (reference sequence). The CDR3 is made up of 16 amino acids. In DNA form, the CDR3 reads TGTGCCACCAGCAGAGTCGCCGGGCCTGGGGCCAACGTCCTGACTTTC. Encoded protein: CATSRVAGPGANVLTF.

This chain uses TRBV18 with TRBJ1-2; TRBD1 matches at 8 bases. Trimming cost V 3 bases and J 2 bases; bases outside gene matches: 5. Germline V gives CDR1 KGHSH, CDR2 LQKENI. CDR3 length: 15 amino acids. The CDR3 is CASSPIGQGNYGYTF. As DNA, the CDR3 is TGTGCCAGCTCACCCATAGGACAGGGCAACTATGGCTACACCTTC. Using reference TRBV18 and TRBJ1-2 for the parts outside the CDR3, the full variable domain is NAGVMQNPRHLVRRRGQEARLRCSPMKGHSHVYWYRQLPEEGLKFMVYLQKENIIDESGMPKERFSAEFPKEGPSILRIQQVVRGDSAAYFCASSPIGQGNYGYTFGSGTRLTVV.

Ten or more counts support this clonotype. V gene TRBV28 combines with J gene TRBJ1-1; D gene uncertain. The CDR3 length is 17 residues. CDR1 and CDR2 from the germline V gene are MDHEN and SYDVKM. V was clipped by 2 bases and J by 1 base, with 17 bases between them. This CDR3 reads CASSLGRTTPGNTEAFF. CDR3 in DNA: TGTGCCAGCAGTTTAGGTAGGACGACCCCGGGGAACACTGAAGCTTTCTTT.

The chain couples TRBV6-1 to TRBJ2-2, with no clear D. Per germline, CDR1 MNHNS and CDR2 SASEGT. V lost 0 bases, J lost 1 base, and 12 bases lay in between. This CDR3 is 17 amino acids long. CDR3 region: CASSEAMRQMNTGELFF. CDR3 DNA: TGTGCCAGCAGTGAAGCGATGCGGCAAATGAACACCGGGGAGCTGTTTTTT.

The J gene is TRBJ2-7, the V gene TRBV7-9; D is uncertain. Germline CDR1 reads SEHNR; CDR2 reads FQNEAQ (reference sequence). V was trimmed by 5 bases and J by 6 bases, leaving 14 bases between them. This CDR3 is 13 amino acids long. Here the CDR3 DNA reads TGTGCCAGCAGCCCCTTTGATCCCCCCGAGCAGTACTTC. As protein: CASSPFDPPEQYF.

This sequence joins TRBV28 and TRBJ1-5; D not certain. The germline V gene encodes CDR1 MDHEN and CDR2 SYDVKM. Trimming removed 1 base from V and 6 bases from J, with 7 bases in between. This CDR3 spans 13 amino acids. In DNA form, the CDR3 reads TGTGCCAGCAGTTTATATAGGGCTCAGCCCCAGCATTTT. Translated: CASSLYRAQPQHF.

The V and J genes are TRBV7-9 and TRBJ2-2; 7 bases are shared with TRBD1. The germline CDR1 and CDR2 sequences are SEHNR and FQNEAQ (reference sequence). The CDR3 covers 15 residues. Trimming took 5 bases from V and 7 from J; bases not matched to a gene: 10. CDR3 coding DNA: TGTGCCAGCAGCACGATACGACAGGGCTTCGGGGAGCTGTTTTTT. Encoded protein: CASSTIRQGFGELFF.

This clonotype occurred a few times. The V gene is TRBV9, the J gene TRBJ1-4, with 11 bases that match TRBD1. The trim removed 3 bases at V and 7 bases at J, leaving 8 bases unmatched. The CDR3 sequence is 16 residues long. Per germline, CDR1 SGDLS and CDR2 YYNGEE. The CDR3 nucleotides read TGTGCCAGCAGCGCCGGGACAGGGGGAGTGGGTGAAAAACTGTTTTTT. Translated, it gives CASSAGTGGVGEKLFF.

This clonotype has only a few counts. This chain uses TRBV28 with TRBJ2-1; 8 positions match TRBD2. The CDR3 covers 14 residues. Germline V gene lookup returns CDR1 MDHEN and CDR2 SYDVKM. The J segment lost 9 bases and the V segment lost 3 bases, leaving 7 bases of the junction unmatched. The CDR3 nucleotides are TGTGCCAGCAGTTTCGAGCGGGAGATCGGTGAGCAGTTCTTC. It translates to CASSFEREIGEQFF.

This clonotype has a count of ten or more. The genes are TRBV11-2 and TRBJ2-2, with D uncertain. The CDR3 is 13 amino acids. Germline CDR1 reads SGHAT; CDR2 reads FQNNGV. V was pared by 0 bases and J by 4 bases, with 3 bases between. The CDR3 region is CASSLEVTGELFF. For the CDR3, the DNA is TGTGCCAGCAGCTTAGAAGTCACCGGGGAGCTGTTTTTT.

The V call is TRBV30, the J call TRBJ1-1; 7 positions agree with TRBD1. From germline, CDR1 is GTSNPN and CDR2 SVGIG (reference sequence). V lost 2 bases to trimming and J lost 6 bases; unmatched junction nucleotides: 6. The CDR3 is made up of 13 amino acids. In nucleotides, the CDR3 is TGTGCCTGGAGTACAGGGGCTGGGGCTGAAGCTTTCTTT. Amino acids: CAWSTGAGAEAFF. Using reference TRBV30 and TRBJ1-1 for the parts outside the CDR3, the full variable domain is SQTIHQWPATLVQPVGSPLSLECTVEGTSNPNLYWYRQAAGRGLQLLFYSVGIGQISSEVPQNLSASRPQDRQFILSSKKLLLSDSGFYLCAWSTGAGAEAFFGQGTRLTVV.

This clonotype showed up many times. The CDR3, as DNA: TGCGCCAGCAGCCAAGCCCCCCCCGGGAGGGGCCACAATGAGCAGTTCTTC. Translated: CASSQAPPGRGHNEQFF. This chain links TRBV4-1 with TRBJ2-1; the match to TRBD2 covers 8 bases. Unmatched junction bases numbered 10, after V lost 1 base and J lost 5 bases. This CDR3 comprises 17 residues. Germline V lookup: CDR1 MGHRA, CDR2 YSYEKL.